This TCR beta chain comes out of a study of beta chain features in type 1 diabetes. Overall study findings and caveats: Still unanswered here is whether HLA type influences TCRB rearrangement.

Per the germline V gene, CDR1 is SQVTM and CDR2 is ANQGSEA. V gave up 7 bases and J gave up 1 base, with 7 bases separating them. The CDR3 spans 11 residues. The whole isolated RNA underwent reverse transcription, so sequencing captured expressed TCRB transcripts. Sequencing was performed with immunoSEQ multiplex PCR; in TCRdb, only in-frame clones are kept and a portion is missing. Of nearly 250,000 clones in the sample, 68% are singletons; the top ten hold 0.053%. For this clone: Its cognate antigen is unknown.

Sequencing was performed on naive CD4+ T cells from blood. The receptor's source is a man aged 30 to 45 in good health. This chain connects TRBV29-1 to TRBJ2-5; D not certain. CDR3 coding DNA: TGCAGCGCTCGGGTCCAAGAGACCCAGTACTTC. This gives the protein CSARVQETQYF.